Listed below are T cell receptor beta chains from one sample, sequenced in a study of shared clonotypes between healthy human individuals. The table came from immunoSEQ multiplex PCR; TCRdb's copy has only in-frame clones and leaves some out. The repertoire consists of about 2.1 million clones, with 85% to 95% occurring once and the leading ten covering under 2%. The specimen sequenced was naive CD8+ T cells from PBMCs. All receptors come from a man aged 18 to 30 in good health. Some clones in this sample may be carry-over from other donors' samples. The conserved cysteine and the conserved F or W are not part of the CDR3 here.

V	J	CDR3
TRBV19	TRBJ2-3	ASSMRATDTQY
TRBV2	TRBJ1-4	ASKAGGFNEKLF
TRBV5-1	TRBJ2-3	ASSLWSGAISSTDTQY
TRBV6-5	TRBJ1-2	ASSYSAANYGYT
TRBV7-8	TRBJ2-1	ASTHPQRRDTSYNEQF
TRBV9	TRBJ1-6	ASSVAPGNSPLH
TRBV5-6	TRBJ2-7	ASSTQGLAGTRQFYEQY
TRBV28	TRBJ1-2	ASSGEGWIVKGYT
TRBV6-4	TRBJ1-3	ASSDSGRDSYSSGNTIY
TRBV9	TRBJ2-1	ASSVGQVSSYNEQF
TRBV15	TRBJ1-1	ATGSTFEAF
TRBV9	TRBJ2-3	ASSSGQRPDTQY
TRBV15	TRBJ1-2	ATSALQGYT
TRBV9	TRBJ2-3	ASSPGPRGTSPQRNTQY
TRBV7-9	TRBJ1-1	ASSPGTEGTEAF
TRBV7-6	TRBJ2-7	ASSPGGGTGTAYEQY
TRBV9	TRBJ2-1	ASSVGTSGRSYNEQF
TRBV28	TRBJ2-7	ASRRSGGSYEQY
TRBV28	TRBJ2-7	ASSLWGDRVENEQY
TRBV19	TRBJ2-3	ASSIGGQNIDTQY
TRBV10-1	TRBJ2-1	ASSEARRNEQF
TRBV28	TRBJ2-5	ASSPGGSTRETQY
TRBV19	TRBJ2-2	ASSSVTGDTGELF
TRBV5-4	TRBJ2-1	ASSPWREYNEQF
TRBV4-3	TRBJ2-4	ASSLLNDPLAKNIQY
TRBV13	TRBJ1-2	ASSLKLFSHGYT
TRBV7-9	TRBJ2-1	ASRQTTGGAHEQF
TRBV27	TRBJ2-7	ASSFDSYEQY
TRBV5-1	TRBJ2-2	ASSPGTDLTGELF
TRBV6-5	TRBJ2-1	ASSYTGANEQF
TRBV29-1	TRBJ1-2	SAEIEGGYT
TRBV5-1	TRBJ2-7	ASSLEGDRAYEQY
TRBV11-2	TRBJ2-1	ASSQRTGPYNEQF
TRBV27	TRBJ2-7	ASSHRLFSPYEQY
TRBV5-1	TRBJ2-1	ASSHSETSGIYNEQF
TRBV28	TRBJ1-5	ASSLSGQGGQPQH
TRBV28	TRBJ1-2	ASADDSYYGYT
TRBV19	TRBJ1-5	ASTLTDSNQPQH
TRBV29-1	TRBJ2-7	SVEEVASRSGYEQY
TRBV11-1	TRBJ2-7	ASSPSGGSSYEQY
TRBV7-9	TRBJ1-1	ASSLARGVNTEAF
TRBV7-3	TRBJ2-1	ASSLLAGGYNEQF
TRBV5-1	TRBJ2-7	ASSLAGGLYEQY
TRBV6-5	TRBJ2-1	ASSYGTSGPYNEQF
TRBV6-5	TRBJ1-2	ASKTAGRYT
TRBV27	TRBJ1-2	ASSPGPGTGAGYT
TRBV7-2	TRBJ2-5	ASGGGWVAQY
TRBV5-1	TRBJ2-7	ASSGTTGRGYEQY
TRBV5-8	TRBJ1-1	ASSLEAGGNTEAF
TRBV27	TRBJ2-7	ASSSRGDSYEQY
TRBV11-2	TRBJ2-7	ASSLGKALHEQY
TRBV25-1	TRBJ1-5	ASSARTGVGNQPQH
TRBV5-4	TRBJ2-7	ASSPSGSYEQY
TRBV11-2	TRBJ2-1	ASLSRTSGGYNEQF
TRBV2	TRBJ2-2	ARADRTTGELF
TRBV9	TRBJ2-5	ASGYGLEDGVQETQY
TRBV2	TRBJ1-5	ASSRWGSNQPQH
TRBV2	TRBJ2-1	AKRTSGYNEQF
TRBV9	TRBJ2-7	ASGRGLYEQY